This paragraph covers one T cell receptor beta chain sequence. The trim removed 5 bases at V and 3 bases at J, leaving 10 bases unmatched. There are 16 residues in the CDR3. Germline V gene data show CDR1 as LNHDA and CDR2 as SQIVND (reference sequence). The record originates from a study of blood T cell repertoires in COVID-19. Study summary: There were acute and convalescent COVID-19 samples, and they came from the United States, Italy and Spain. Sample material is recorded as cDNA or gDNA derived from T cells, B-cell-depleted T cells, or PBMCs.

The table came from immunoSEQ multiplex PCR; TCRdb's copy has only in-frame clones and leaves some out. The sample consists of 110,000 or so clones, about two thirds of them appearing once. The V and J genes are TRBV19 and TRBJ1-2; 9 nucleotides agree with TRBD1. This TCR came from a middle-aged woman with acute or convalescent COVID-19. The sequencing input was peripheral blood. CDR3 coding DNA: TGTGCCAGTAGTGGACAGGGGTTTCTGCGGTACTATGGCTACACCTTC. Its protein product is CASSGQGFLRYYGYTF.